This T cell receptor (beta chain) was captured by sequencing in a study of blood T cell repertoires in COVID-19. Across the study: Samples of COVID-19 (acute and convalescent) were obtained from the United States, Italy and Spain.

This CDR3 is 11 amino acids long. The V end lost 5 bases, the J end lost 16 bases, and 12 bases lay between the germline ends. In germline, CDR1 is MNHEY, CDR2 SVGAGI. This table comes from immunoSEQ multiplex PCR, and its TCRdb copy is limited to in-frame clones, with some not included. The sample has some 160,000 clones; more than 70% are singletons. The TCR comes from an older woman who had recovered from COVID-19. The chain carries TRBV6-5 and TRBJ1-6; D gene unclear. Sequencing used peripheral blood. The CDR3 DNA reads TGTGCCAGCAGTCGGGGTCCCCGACTCCACTTT. Protein product: CASSRGPRLHF.